Described below is a single T cell receptor beta chain sequence and its context. The antigen is undetermined. The data originate from a study of T cells in Graves' hyperthyroidism and ophthalmopathy. Regarding the study as a whole: The model identified upcoming ophthalmopathy a median approximately six months ahead of onset.

The ends lost 5 bases at V and 9 bases at J; junction bases unmatched: 10. The CDR3 spans 14 residues. Germline V CDR1 and CDR2: LNHDA, SQIVND (reference sequence). Amplification yielded TCR beta CDR3 regions, with RNA transcripts as the source. HTBI primers were used for first-round RT-PCR of the TCR CDR3. Each CDR3 protein gets one entry after TCRdb re-called the multiplex PCR reads with MiXCR. The data show roughly 290,000 distinct CDR3 sequences, with roughly an eighth seen just once and under 8% held by the top ten. The rearrangement uses TRBV19 and TRBJ2-5, with 9 positions matching TRBD1. Sequenced: blood. This TCR was recovered from a woman aged 40 to 50 with Graves' hyperthyroidism. The CDR3 region is CASSLTGGTSAQYF. CDR3 nucleotide sequence: TGTGCCAGTAGTCTCACAGGGGGCACTTCGGCCCAGTACTTC.